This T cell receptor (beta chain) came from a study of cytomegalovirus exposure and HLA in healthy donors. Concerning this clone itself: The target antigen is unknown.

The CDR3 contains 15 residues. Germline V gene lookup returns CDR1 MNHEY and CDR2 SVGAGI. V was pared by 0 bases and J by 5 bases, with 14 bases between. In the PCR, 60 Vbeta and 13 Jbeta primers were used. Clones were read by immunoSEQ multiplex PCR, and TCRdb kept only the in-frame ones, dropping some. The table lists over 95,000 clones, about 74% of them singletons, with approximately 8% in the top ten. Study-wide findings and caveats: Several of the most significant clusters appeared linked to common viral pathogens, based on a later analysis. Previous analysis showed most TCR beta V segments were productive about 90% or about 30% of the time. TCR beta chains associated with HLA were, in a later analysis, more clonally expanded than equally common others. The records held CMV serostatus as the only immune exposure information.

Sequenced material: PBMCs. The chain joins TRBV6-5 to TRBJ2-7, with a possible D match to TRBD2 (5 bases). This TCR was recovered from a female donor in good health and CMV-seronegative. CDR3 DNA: TGTGCCAGCAGTTACTCGTGGCAGAGGGCCCACGAGCAGTACTTC. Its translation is CASSYSWQRAHEQYF.